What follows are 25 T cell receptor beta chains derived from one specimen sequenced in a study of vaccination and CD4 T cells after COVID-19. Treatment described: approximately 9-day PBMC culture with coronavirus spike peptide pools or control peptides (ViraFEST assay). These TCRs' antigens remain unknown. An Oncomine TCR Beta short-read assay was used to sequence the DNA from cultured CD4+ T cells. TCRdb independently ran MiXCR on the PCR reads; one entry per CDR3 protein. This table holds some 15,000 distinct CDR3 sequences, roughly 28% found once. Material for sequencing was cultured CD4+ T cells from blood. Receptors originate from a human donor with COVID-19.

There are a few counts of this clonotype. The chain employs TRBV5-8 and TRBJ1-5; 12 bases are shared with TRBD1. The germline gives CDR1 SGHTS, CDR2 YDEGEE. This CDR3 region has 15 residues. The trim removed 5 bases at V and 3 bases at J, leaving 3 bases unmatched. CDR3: CASRGTGGTNQPQHF. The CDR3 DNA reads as TGTGCCAGCAGGGGGACAGGGGGCACCAATCAGCCCCAGCATTTT.

This CDR3 is CASHSTGAGGFSNTEAFF. In DNA form, the CDR3 reads TGTGCCAGCCATTCAACCGGGGCAGGGGGATTTTCGAACACTGAAGCTTTCTTT. J is TRBJ1-1 and V is TRBV28; 7 nucleotides align to TRBD1. After removal of 8 bases from V and 1 base from J, the junction contained 19 bases not matched to a gene. Per the germline V gene, CDR1 is MDHEN and CDR2 is SYDVKM. The CDR3 runs to 18 residues. The variable domain in full, with the rest retrieved from reference TRBV28 and TRBJ1-1, is DVKVTQSSRYLVKRTGEKVFLECVQDMDHENMFWYRQDPGLGLRLIYFSYDVKMKEKGDIPEGYSVSREKKERFSLILESASTNQTSMYLCASHSTGAGGFSNTEAFFGQGTRLTVV.

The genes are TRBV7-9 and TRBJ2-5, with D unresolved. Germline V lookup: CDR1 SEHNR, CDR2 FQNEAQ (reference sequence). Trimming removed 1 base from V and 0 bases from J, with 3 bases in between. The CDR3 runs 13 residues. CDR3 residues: CASSLEYQETQYF. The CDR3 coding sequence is TGTGCCAGCAGCTTAGAGTACCAAGAGACCCAGTACTTC.

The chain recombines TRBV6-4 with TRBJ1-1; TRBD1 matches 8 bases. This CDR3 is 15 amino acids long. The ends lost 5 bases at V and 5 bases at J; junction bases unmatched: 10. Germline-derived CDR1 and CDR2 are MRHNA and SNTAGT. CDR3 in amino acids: CASSTGRQGRTEAFF. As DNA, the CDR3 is TGTGCCAGCAGTACGGGAAGACAGGGGAGGACTGAAGCTTTCTTT.

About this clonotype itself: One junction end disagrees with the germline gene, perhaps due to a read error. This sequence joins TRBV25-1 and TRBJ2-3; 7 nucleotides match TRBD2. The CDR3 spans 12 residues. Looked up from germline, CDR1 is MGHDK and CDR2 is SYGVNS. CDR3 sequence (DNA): TGTGCCTGCAGTGCGGGAGCGGGAACGCAGTATTTT. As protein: CACSAGAGTQYF.

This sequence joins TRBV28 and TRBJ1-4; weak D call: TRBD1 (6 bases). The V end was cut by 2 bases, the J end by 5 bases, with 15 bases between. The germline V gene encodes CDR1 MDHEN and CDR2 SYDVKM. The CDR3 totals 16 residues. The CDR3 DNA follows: TGTGCCAGCAGTTTAGCTTCGGCAGGGGAGAATGAAAAACTGTTTTTT. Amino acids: CASSLASAGENEKLFF.

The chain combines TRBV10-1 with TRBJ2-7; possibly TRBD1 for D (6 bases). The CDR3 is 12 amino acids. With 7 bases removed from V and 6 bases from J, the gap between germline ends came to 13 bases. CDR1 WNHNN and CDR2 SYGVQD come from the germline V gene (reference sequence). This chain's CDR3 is CASTGQSSEQYF. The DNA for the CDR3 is TGCGCCAGCACCGGACAGTCCAGCGAGCAGTACTTC.

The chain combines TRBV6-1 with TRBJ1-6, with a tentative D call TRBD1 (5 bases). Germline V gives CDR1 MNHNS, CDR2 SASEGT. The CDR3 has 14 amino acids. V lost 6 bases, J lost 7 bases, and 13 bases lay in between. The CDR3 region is CASSPGLPNSPLHF. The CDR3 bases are TGTGCCAGCAGCCCGGGACTGCCCAATTCACCCCTCCACTTT.

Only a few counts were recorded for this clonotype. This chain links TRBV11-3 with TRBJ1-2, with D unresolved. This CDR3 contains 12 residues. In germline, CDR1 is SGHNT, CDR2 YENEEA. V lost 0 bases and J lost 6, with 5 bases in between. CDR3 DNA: TGTGCCAGCAGCTTAGATACTAATGGCTACACCTTC. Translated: CASSLDTNGYTF. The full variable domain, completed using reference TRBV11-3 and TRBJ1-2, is EAGVVQSPRYKIIEKKQPVAFWCNPISGHNTLYWYLQNLGQGPELLIRYENEEAVDDSQLPKDRFSAERLKGVDSTLKIQPAELGDSAVYLCASSLDTNGYTFGSGTRLTVV.

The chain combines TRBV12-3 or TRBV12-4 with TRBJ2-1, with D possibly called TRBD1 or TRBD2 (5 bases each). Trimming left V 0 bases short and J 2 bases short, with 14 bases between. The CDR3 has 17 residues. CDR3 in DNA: TGTGCCAGCAGTTTAGCGCTAAGGGACCTACCCTACAATGAGCAGTTCTTC. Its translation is CASSLALRDLPYNEQFF.

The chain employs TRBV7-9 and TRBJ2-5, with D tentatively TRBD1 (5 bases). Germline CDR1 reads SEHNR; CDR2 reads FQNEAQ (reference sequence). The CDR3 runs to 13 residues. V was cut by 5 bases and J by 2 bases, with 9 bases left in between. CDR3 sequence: CASSPGLQETQYF. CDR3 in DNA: TGTGCCAGCAGCCCAGGGTTACAAGAGACCCAGTACTTC.

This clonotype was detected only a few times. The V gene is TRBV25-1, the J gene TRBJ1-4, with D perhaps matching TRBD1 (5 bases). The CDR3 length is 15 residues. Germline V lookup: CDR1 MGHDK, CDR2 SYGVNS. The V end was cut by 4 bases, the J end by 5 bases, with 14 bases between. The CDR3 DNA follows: TGTGCCAGCAGTGTAGAGCGGGGGGTCAATGAAAAACTGTTTTTT. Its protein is CASSVERGVNEKLFF.

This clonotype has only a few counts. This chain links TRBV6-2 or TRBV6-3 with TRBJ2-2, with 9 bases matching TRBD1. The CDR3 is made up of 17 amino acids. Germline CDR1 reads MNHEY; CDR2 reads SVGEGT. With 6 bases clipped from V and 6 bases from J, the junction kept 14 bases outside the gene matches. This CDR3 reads CASRYTPGQGTSGELFF. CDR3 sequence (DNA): TGTGCCAGCAGGTATACCCCGGGACAGGGTACGTCCGGGGAGCTGTTTTTT.

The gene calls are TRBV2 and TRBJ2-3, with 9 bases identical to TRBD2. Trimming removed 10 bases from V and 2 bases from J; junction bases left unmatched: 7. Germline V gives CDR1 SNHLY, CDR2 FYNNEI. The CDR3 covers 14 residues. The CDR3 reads CATALAGDTDTQYF. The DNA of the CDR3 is TGTGCCACCGCCTTAGCGGGGGACACAGATACGCAGTATTTT.

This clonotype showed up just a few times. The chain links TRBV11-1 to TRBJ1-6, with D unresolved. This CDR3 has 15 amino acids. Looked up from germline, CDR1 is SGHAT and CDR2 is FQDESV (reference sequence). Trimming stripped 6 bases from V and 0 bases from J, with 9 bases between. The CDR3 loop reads CASRLRSSYNSPLHF. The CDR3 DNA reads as TGTGCCAGCAGACTGAGAAGCTCCTATAATTCACCCCTCCACTTT.

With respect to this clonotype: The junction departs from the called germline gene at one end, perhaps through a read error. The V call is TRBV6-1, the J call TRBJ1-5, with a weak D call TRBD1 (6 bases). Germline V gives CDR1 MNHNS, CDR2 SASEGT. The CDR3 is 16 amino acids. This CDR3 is CAGSLIRGYSNQPQHF. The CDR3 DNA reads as TGTGCCGGCAGCCTGATCAGGGGATATAGCAATCAGCCCCAGCATTTT.

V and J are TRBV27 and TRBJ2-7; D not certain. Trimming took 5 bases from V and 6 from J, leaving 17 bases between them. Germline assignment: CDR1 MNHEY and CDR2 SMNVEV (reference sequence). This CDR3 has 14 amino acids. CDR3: CASSHGTLSPEQYF. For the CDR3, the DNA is TGTGCCAGCAGTCACGGCACGTTGAGTCCCGAGCAGTACTTC.

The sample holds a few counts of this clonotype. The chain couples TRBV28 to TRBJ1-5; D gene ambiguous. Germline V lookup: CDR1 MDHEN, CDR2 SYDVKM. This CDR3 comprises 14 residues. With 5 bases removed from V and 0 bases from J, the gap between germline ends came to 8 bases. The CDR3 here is CASSALHSNQPQHF. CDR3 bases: TGTGCCAGCAGTGCGCTACATAGCAATCAGCCCCAGCATTTT.

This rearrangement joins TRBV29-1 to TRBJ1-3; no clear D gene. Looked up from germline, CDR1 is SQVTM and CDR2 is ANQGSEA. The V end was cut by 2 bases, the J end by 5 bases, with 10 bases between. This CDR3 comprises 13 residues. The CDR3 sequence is CSVEMGFRNTIYF. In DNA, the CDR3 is TGCAGCGTTGAAATGGGGTTTAGAAACACCATATATTTT.

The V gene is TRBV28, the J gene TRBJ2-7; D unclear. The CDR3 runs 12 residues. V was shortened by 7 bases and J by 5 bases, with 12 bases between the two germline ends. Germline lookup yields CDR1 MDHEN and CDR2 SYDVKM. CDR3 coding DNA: TGTGCCAGCAAGTCAGCGATTGACGAGCAGTACTTC. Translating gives CASKSAIDEQYF. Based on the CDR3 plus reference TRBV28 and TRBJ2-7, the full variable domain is DVKVTQSSRYLVKRTGEKVFLECVQDMDHENMFWYRQDPGLGLRLIYFSYDVKMKEKGDIPEGYSVSREKKERFSLILESASTNQTSMYLCASKSAIDEQYFGPGTRLTVT.

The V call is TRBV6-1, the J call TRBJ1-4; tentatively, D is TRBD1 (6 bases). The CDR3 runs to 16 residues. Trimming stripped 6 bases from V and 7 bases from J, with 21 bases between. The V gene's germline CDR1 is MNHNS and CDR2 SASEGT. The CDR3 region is CASSDLPSGGREKLFF. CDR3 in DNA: TGTGCCAGCAGCGACCTGCCGTCGGGGGGGCGTGAAAAACTGTTTTTT.

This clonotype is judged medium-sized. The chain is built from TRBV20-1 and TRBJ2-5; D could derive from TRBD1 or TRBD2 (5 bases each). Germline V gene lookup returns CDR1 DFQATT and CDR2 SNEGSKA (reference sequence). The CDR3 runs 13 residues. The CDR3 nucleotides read TGCGCGCGCCTTTCCTCGGGGCGGGAGACCCAGTACTTC. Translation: CARLSSGRETQYF.

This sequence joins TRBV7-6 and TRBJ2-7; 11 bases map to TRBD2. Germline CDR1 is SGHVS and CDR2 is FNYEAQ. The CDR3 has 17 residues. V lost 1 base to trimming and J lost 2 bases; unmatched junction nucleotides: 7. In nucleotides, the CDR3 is TGTGCCAGCAGCTTAGGGCTAGCGGGGGGCCTAACCTACGAGCAGTACTTC. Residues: CASSLGLAGGLTYEQYF. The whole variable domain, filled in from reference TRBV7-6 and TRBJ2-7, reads GAGVSQSPRYKVTKRGQDVALRCDPISGHVSLYWYRQALGQGPEFLTYFNYEAQQDKSGLPNDRFSAERPEGSISTLTIQRTEQRDSAMYRCASSLGLAGGLTYEQYFGPGTRLTVT.

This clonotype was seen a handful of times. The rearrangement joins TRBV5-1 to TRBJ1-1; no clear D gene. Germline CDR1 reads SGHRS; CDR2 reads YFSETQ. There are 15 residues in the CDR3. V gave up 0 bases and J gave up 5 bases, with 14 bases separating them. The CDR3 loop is CASSLEGVEGTEAFF. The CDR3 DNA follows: TGCGCCAGCAGCTTGGAAGGCGTGGAAGGGACTGAAGCTTTCTTT.

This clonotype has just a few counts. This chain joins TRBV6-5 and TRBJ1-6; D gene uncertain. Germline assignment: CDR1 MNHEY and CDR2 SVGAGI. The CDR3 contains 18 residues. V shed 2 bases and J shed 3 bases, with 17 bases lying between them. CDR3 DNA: TGTGCCAGCAGTTACCAACGGACGGCCTACCACTATAATTCACCCCTCCACTTT. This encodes CASSYQRTAYHYNSPLHF.